This TCR beta chain was found in a study of cytomegalovirus exposure and HLA in healthy donors. Overall study context: Early released data had around 79 million unique TCRs, all coming from HLA-typed donors. Findings and caveats of the study: Common viral pathogens seemed to be connected with several of the most significant clusters, according to a later analysis.

This CDR3 has 16 residues. Germline CDR1 and CDR2: SGHTA and FQGNSA. V dropped 5 bases and J dropped 0; count of bases not matched to a gene: 10. This clone came up a few times. Its antigen is undetermined. This PCR relied on a set of 60 Vbeta primers and 13 Jbeta primers. TCRdb's table, derived via immunoSEQ multiplex PCR, lists solely in-frame clones and lacks some. Of about 190,000 clones listed, roughly 81% are singletons. V is TRBV7-2 and J is TRBJ2-7; 7 bases align to TRBD1. The source material was PBMCs. The sequence came from a woman in her 30s in good health and CMV-seropositive. CDR3: CASSPRQGLNSYEQYF. CDR3 DNA: TGTGCCAGCAGCCCCAGACAGGGCCTAAACTCCTACGAGCAGTACTTC.